This TCR beta chain was profiled in a study of neurological immune-mediated disorders. Study-wide findings and caveats: Falling below healthy controls, multiple sclerosis showed the least TCR clonal expansion, while HTLV-1-associated myelopathy showed the most.

A 10-nucleotide random UMI tagged transcripts in template-switch 5'RACE cDNA synthesis. In TCRdb, the 5' RACE reads were re-called with MiXCR into one record per CDR3 protein. The data show under 90,000 distinct CDR3 sequences, about 9% seen once. About this clonotype itself: As yet, its antigen is unknown.

The study used blood bank volunteers in Maryland, USA, as healthy controls. A total of 2 million PBMCs stored at -80 degrees C provided the unsorted libraries. This CDR3 spans 11 amino acids. V lost 6 bases and J lost 9, with 9 bases in between. Germline V gene data show CDR1 as MNHNS and CDR2 as SASEGT. The sequenced sample was PBMCs. The clonotype comes from a man aged 45 to 65 in good health. The rearrangement joins TRBV6-1 to TRBJ2-1; D not resolved. Here the CDR3 DNA reads TGTGCCAGCAGGGTAGAGCTTGAGCAGTTCTTC. It specifies CASRVELEQFF.